The clone carrying this T cell receptor (beta chain) was observed once. Its antigen is unknown. This record belongs to a study of CD8 T cells in Susac syndrome. About the study: Intravenous immunoglobulin alone or corticosteroids were being given to patients with Susac syndrome at blood draw, unless they were therapy-naive. Study-wide results and limits: The CD4+ T cell repertoires, which came from Susac syndrome patients, showed no sign of clonal expansion.

TEMRA cells were FACS-enriched, while CD8+ and CD4+ T cells were negatively isolated. After extraction with the RNeasy kit, roughly 0.45 to 1 ug of the RNA was reverse transcribed using random hexamers. Across 54 Vbeta and 13 Jbeta, TCR beta CDR3 was amplified with immunoSEQ multiplex PCR. Via MiXCR, TCRdb re-called the immunoSEQ multiplex PCR reads, giving one row per CDR3 protein. This sample has under 150,000 distinct CDR3 sequences, with approximately 95% found just once. The CDR3 has 12 amino acids. V was clipped by 2 bases and J by 3 bases, with 5 bases between them. Germline lookup yields CDR1 KGHSH and CDR2 LQKENI.

This TCR was sampled from a human donor with Susac syndrome. The chain has TRBV18 and TRBJ2-7; D gene uncertain. Sequencing used CD4+ T cells from PBMCs. The DNA for the CDR3 is TGTGCCAGCTCACCAGCTGGCTACGAGCAGTACTTC. It is translated as CASSPAGYEQYF.